There are a few counts of the clone carrying this TCR beta chain. Per germline, CDR1 MNHEY and CDR2 SVGAGI. There are 15 residues in the CDR3. The V and J ends lost 2 bases and 5 bases respectively, with 12 bases between them. These data belong to a study of T-cell reconstitution after alpha-beta-depleted transplantation in children. For TCRbeta, the library was prepared with unique molecular identifiers. TCRdb processed the PCR reads anew with MiXCR; each CDR3 protein has one entry. The top ten clones hold about a tenth of a sample with about 270,000 distinct CDR3 sequences, approximately 9.6% of them seen once.

The TCR was taken from a human donor who donated a stem cell graft to a child with SCID. The specimen was PBMCs from the stem cell graft donor, collected from the stem cell graft. This rearrangement joins TRBV6-5 to TRBJ1-4; maybe TRBD1 (5 bases). CDR3 region: CASSYPREVNEKLFF. The CDR3 DNA is TGTGCCAGCAGTTACCCCAGGGAGGTGAATGAAAAACTGTTTTTT.